This T cell receptor (beta chain) comes out of a study of blood T cell repertoires in COVID-19. Study-level information: Spain, Italy and the United States supplied samples that represented acute and convalescent COVID-19. T cells, B-cell-depleted T cells, or PBMCs provided the cDNA or gDNA that served as material.

In the authors' workflow: Using reference gene primer amplification, nucleated cell counts were estimated. TCRdb's copy holds only in-frame clones and misses some; the assay was immunoSEQ multiplex PCR. V and J calls and clone size are given by that table; D and trimming were obtained from the DNA. This table holds about 97,000 clones, about 91% found once. This CDR3 spans 16 amino acids. Trimming took 4 bases from V and 1 from J, leaving 16 bases between them. Germline V gene lookup returns CDR1 MGHRA and CDR2 YSYEKL. The V gene is TRBV4-1, the J gene TRBJ1-1, with a weak D call TRBD1 (6 bases). What was sequenced was peripheral blood. The receptor comes from a man between 45 and 60 years old with acute or convalescent COVID-19. The CDR3 region is CASSLKPDRPNTEAFF. For the CDR3, the DNA is TGCGCCAGCAGCCTCAAACCGGACAGACCGAACACTGAAGCTTTCTTT.